The clone carrying this T cell receptor (beta chain) has more than one count but fewer than ten. Its antigen is as yet unknown. The germline V and J ends were trimmed by 4 bases and 5 bases, with 12 bases remaining between them. Looked up from germline, CDR1 is MGHDK and CDR2 is SYGVNS. This CDR3 comprises 13 residues. These data belong to a study of cytomegalovirus exposure and HLA in healthy donors. On the study more broadly: Findings of an earlier analysis included 110 million or so unique TCR beta sequences from around 180 million T cells. The study, taken as a whole, reports: TCR beta chains associated with HLA were, in a later analysis, more clonally expanded than equally common others.

PCR employed 60 Vbeta and 13 Jbeta primers. Only in-frame clones appear in the TCRdb table, and some are missing; sequencing was by immunoSEQ multiplex PCR. The table records 100,000 to 150,000 clones, approximately 17% of them present only once. The V and J genes are TRBV25-1 and TRBJ2-7, with D tentatively TRBD2 (5 bases). The TCR comes from a female donor in good health and CMV-seropositive. The source material was PBMCs. The DNA for the CDR3 is TGTGCCAGCAGTGTAGGACTGAAAAACGAGCAGTACTTC. Translation: CASSVGLKNEQYF.